The sequence of this T cell receptor beta chain was determined in a study of blood T cell repertoires in COVID-19. TCRdb's copy holds only in-frame clones and misses some; the assay was immunoSEQ multiplex PCR. Found here are about 320,000 clones, 85% to 95% of them singletons; the top ten hold approximately 4.1%. CDR3 size: 13 residues. V was pared by 1 base and J by 4 bases, with 7 bases between. Germline V gene lookup returns CDR1 SGHAT and CDR2 FQNNGV. The source is a woman younger than 45 who had been exposed to COVID-19. Source material: PBMCs or T cells enriched from blood (not recorded which). The chain is built from TRBV11-2 and TRBJ1-1, with D possibly TRBD1 on 5 matching bases. CDR3 loop: CASSLAGGTEAFF. The CDR3 bases are TGTGCCAGCAGCTTAGCCGGGGGCACTGAAGCTTTCTTT. Full variable domain (rest looked up from reference TRBV11-2 and TRBJ1-1): EAGVAQSPRYKIIEKRQSVAFWCNPISGHATLYWYQQILGQGPKLLIQFQNNGVVDDSQLPKDRFSAERLKGVDSTLKIQPAKLEDSAVYLCASSLAGGTEAFFGQGTRLTVV.